Below are 27 T cell receptor beta chains sequenced from a single sample in a study of Graves' ophthalmopathy and Graves' hyperthyroidism. Amplifying from RNA transcripts, the study obtained TCR beta CDR3 regions. After a first-round RT-PCR with HTBI primers, a second-round multiplex PCR was run. TCRdb itself ran the multiplex PCR reads through MiXCR, one entry per CDR3 protein. The sample lists about 640,000 distinct CDR3 sequences, 35% to 50% occurring once. Sequences were obtained from peripheral blood. All receptors come from an adult man with Graves' ophthalmopathy.

This clonotype was detected ten times or more. The V gene is TRBV5-8, the J gene TRBJ1-1; D gene unclear. V was trimmed by 2 bases and J by 5 bases, leaving 7 bases between them. This CDR3 is 12 amino acids long. The germline CDR1 and CDR2 sequences are SGHTS and YDEGEE. The DNA for the CDR3 is TGTGCCAGCAGCTTTACCGGGACTGAAGCTTTCTTT. It yields the protein CASSFTGTEAFF.

Details on this clonotype: The conserved phenylalanine or tryptophan normally closing the CDR3 is absent here, so this likely arose from a read error. The DNA is left out, because the CDR3 cannot be placed on it with certainty; the CDR3 is given as TCRdb lists it. The chain couples TRBV5-1 to TRBJ1-1; the table's D gene call, TRBD1, was not cross checked with the DNA. Germline assignment: CDR1 SGHRS and CDR2 YFSETQ. Including both end residues, the CDR3 is 9 amino acids long. This chain's CDR3 is CASSETGRL.

V is TRBV12-3 or TRBV12-4 and J is TRBJ2-5, with D possibly being TRBD1 or TRBD2 (5 bases each). The CDR3 contains 14 residues. Trimming removed 6 bases at V and 4 bases at J, with 15 bases between. The CDR3 sequence: CASSSEGQVETQYF. In DNA form, the CDR3 reads TGTGCCAGCAGCTCAGAGGGGCAGGTAGAGACCCAGTACTTC.

This clonotype was detected a few times. The chain carries TRBV7-6 and TRBJ2-5, with unresolved D. The germline gives CDR1 SGHVS, CDR2 FNYEAQ. This CDR3 contains 15 residues. Between the trimmed V and J ends, which lost 2 bases and 4 bases, there was a span of 14 bases. Written as DNA, the CDR3 is TGTGCCAGCAGCTTAAATGAGCCGCCGGTAGAGACCCAGTACTTC. It is translated as CASSLNEPPVETQYF.

The chain employs TRBV20-1 and TRBJ2-5; a weak D match, TRBD1 (5 bases). CDR3 size: 13 residues. Per the germline V gene, CDR1 is DFQATT and CDR2 is SNEGSKA (reference sequence). Trimming removed 0 bases from V and 3 bases from J, with 8 bases in between. The CDR3 sequence is CSAREGVEETQYF. Written as DNA, the CDR3 is TGCAGTGCTAGAGAAGGGGTTGAAGAGACCCAGTACTTC.

The chain links TRBV10-3 to TRBJ2-7, with 9 bases lining up with TRBD2. Per the germline V gene, CDR1 is ENHRY and CDR2 is SYGVKD. J gave up 4 bases and V 6 bases, and 7 bases lay outside the gene matches. The CDR3 spans 14 residues. This CDR3 is CAISMTSGSYEQYF. CDR3 in DNA: TGTGCCATCAGCATGACTAGCGGCTCATACGAGCAGTACTTC.

This clonotype was counted ten times or more. The chain couples TRBV9 to TRBJ1-6; TRBD1 aligns across 11 bases. There are 15 residues in the CDR3. Germline V CDR1 and CDR2: SGDLS, YYNGEE. V dropped 4 bases and J dropped 13; count of bases not matched to a gene: 10. The CDR3 coding sequence is TGTGCCAGCAGCCAAGGAGGGACAGGGGGAAATCCCCTCCACTTT. Translating gives CASSQGGTGGNPLHF.

In this sample, this clonotype turned up many times. Written as DNA, the CDR3 is TGTGCCAGCAGCCAGACGAGGGAGCAGTACTTC. Translated: CASSQTREQYF. J is TRBJ2-7 and V is TRBV3-1; D is unclear. V dropped 3 bases and J dropped 7 bases, with 7 bases sitting between them. Germline CDR1 LGHDT, CDR2 YNNKEL (reference sequence). This CDR3 is 11 amino acids long.

As to this clonotype: Since a much larger clone is just one base distant, this may be a read error. The chain couples TRBV12-3 or TRBV12-4 to TRBJ1-2; D may be TRBD1 (5 bases). V gave up 8 bases and J gave up 7 bases, with 17 bases separating them. This CDR3 region has 13 residues. CDR3 residues: CASRLKEGSGYTF. The CDR3 coding sequence is TGTGCCAGCCGTCTCAAGGAGGGGTCTGGCTACACCTTC.

This clonotype was found a few times. V gene TRBV7-9 combines with J gene TRBJ2-2; D is uncertain. Germline CDR1 and CDR2: SEHNR and FQNEAQ (reference sequence). The CDR3 consists of 17 residues. Trimming stripped 3 bases from V and 3 bases from J, with 17 bases between. The CDR3 is CASSFQSSLDDTGELFF. CDR3 bases: TGTGCCAGCAGCTTCCAGAGTAGTCTGGATGACACCGGGGAGCTGTTTTTT.

This clonotype was found many times. The gene calls are TRBV6-2 or TRBV6-3 and TRBJ1-1; D uncertain. CDR3 length equals 12 residues. Deletions cut 7 bases from V and 3 bases from J, with 9 bases between. Looked up from germline, CDR1 is MNHEY and CDR2 is SVGEGT. The CDR3 reads CASKPPYTEAFF. CDR3 nucleotide sequence: TGTGCCAGCAAGCCCCCGTACACTGAAGCTTTCTTT.

This rearrangement joins TRBV2 to TRBJ2-5; D gene unclear. Trimming left V 5 bases short and J 2 bases short, with 6 bases between. Germline values: CDR1 SNHLY, CDR2 FYNNEI. This CDR3 has 12 amino acids. CDR3 sequence: CASSPMQETQYF. The DNA for the CDR3 is TGTGCCAGCAGTCCAATGCAAGAGACCCAGTACTTC.

This clonotype occurred many times. The J gene is TRBJ1-1, the V gene TRBV19; TRBD1 agrees at 11 bases. V lost 5 bases to trimming and J lost 1 base; unmatched junction nucleotides: 6. The germline gives CDR1 LNHDA, CDR2 SQIVND (reference sequence). The CDR3 loop spans 16 amino acids. CDR3 DNA sequence: TGTGCCAGTAGTCTCCTTGGACAGGGGGCGAACACTGAAGCTTTCTTT. Translated, it gives CASSLLGQGANTEAFF.

In its sample, this clonotype was seen many times. This chain joins TRBV14 and TRBJ1-2; D is possibly TRBD1 (6 bases). The germline V gene has CDR1 SGHDN and CDR2 FVKESK. CDR3 length: 12 residues. V shed 6 bases and J shed 8 bases, with 13 bases lying between them. CDR3 region: CASSSDRLGYTF. CDR3 coding DNA: TGTGCCAGCAGTTCCGACAGGCTCGGCTACACCTTC.

Ten or more counts support this clonotype. The chain joins TRBV20-1 to TRBJ1-1; weak D call: TRBD1 (6 bases). Trimming removed 3 bases at V and 5 bases at J, with 19 bases between. CDR1 and CDR2 from the germline V gene are DFQATT and SNEGSKA (reference sequence). The CDR3 covers 15 residues. As DNA, the CDR3 is TGCAGTGCTAGTCCGGGGGCGGCCGGGGCGACTGAAGCTTTCTTT. Its translation: CSASPGAAGATEAFF.

Worth noting for this clonotype: At one end, the junction sequence differs from germline, possibly due to a read error. The V gene is TRBV25-1, the J gene TRBJ1-4; TRBD1 aligns across 8 bases. Germline-derived CDR1 and CDR2 are MGHDK and SYGVNS. The CDR3 is 14 amino acids. The CDR3 DNA reads as TGTGCCAGCAGCGATGACAGGGGAAATGACAAACTGTTTTTT. This translates into CASSDDRGNDKLFF.

On this clonotype: A read error may produce the germline difference seen at one junction end. The chain is built from TRBV7-7 and TRBJ2-5, with 7 bases aligning to TRBD1. Germline V lookup: CDR1 SSHAT, CDR2 FNYEAQ (reference sequence). There are 15 residues in the CDR3. The CDR3: CASSLKGATGETQYF. CDR3 in DNA: TGTGCTAGCAGCTTAAAGGGGGCAACGGGAGAGACCCAGTACTTC.

J is TRBJ1-1 and V is TRBV10-3, with TRBD1 identical over 7 bases. Per the germline V gene, CDR1 is ENHRY and CDR2 is SYGVKD. This CDR3 region has 13 residues. V lost 10 bases and J lost 3; bases outside the gene matches: 8. As DNA, the CDR3 is TGTGCCACCGCGGACAGGTGGGACACTGAAGCTTTCTTT. Its translation is CATADRWDTEAFF.

This clonotype showed up many times. The rearrangement links TRBV12-5 to TRBJ1-6; 11 nucleotides line up with TRBD1. The ends lost 5 bases at V and 8 bases at J; junction bases unmatched: 2. The CDR3 length is 14 residues. CDR1 is LGHNT, CDR2 FRNRAP, per germline. In DNA, the CDR3 is TGTGCTAGTGGTGGGGGACAGGGGGATTCACCCCTCCACTTT. Its protein is CASGGGQGDSPLHF.

This clonotype was counted ten times or more. The chain combines TRBV12-3 or TRBV12-4 with TRBJ1-5; D remains ambiguous. Trimming pared 0 bases from V and 7 bases from J, leaving 4 bases between. The CDR3 contains 12 residues. CDR3 nucleotide sequence: TGTGCCAGCAGTTTAGCGCTCCAGCCCCAGCATTTT. Translation gives CASSLALQPQHF.

The chain links TRBV10-3 to TRBJ1-2; D is undetermined. CDR3 length: 11 amino acids. CDR1 is ENHRY and CDR2 is SYGVKD in the germline V gene. The CDR3 loop reads CTNSYLRGYTF. The CDR3 DNA is TGTACCAACAGCTACCTTAGAGGCTACACCTTC.

This clonotype was detected many times. The chain is built from TRBV24-1 and TRBJ2-2; no clear D gene. The germline gives CDR1 KGHDR, CDR2 SFDVKD. The length of the CDR3 is 14 residues. V lost 4 bases to trimming and J lost 3 bases, with 8 bases between them. The CDR3 DNA sequence: TGTGCCACCAGTGAGGGCAGCCACACCGGGGAGCTGTTTTTT. Amino acid sequence: CATSEGSHTGELFF.

To note about this clonotype: One base away lies a much larger clone, so this may be a sequencing read error. The chain joins TRBV7-2 to TRBJ2-7; TRBD1 aligns across 9 bases. The CDR3 totals 15 residues. The germline V gene encodes CDR1 SGHTA and CDR2 FQGNSA. J lost 2 bases, V lost 11 bases, and 13 bases had no gene match. The CDR3 protein is CAGAKYRDRAYEQYF. Written as DNA, the CDR3 is TGTGCCGGCGCCAAATACCGGGACAGGGCCTACGAGCAGTACTTC.

The chain carries TRBV5-1 and TRBJ1-5; 8 nucleotides align to TRBD1. The CDR3 length is 14 residues. CDR1 is SGHRS and CDR2 is YFSETQ in the germline V gene. Losses at the gene ends were 5 bases for V and 5 bases for J; bases not matched to a gene: 6. CDR3 nucleotide sequence: TGCGCCAGCAGACCGGGACAGGAGTATCAGCCCCAGCATTTT. Its translation: CASRPGQEYQPQHF. The complete variable domain, with remaining parts taken from reference TRBV5-1 and TRBJ1-5, reads KAGVTQTPRYLIKTRGQQVTLSCSPISGHRSVSWYQQTPGQGLQFLFEYFSETQRNKGNFPGRFSGRQFSNSRSEMNVSTLELGDSALYLCASRPGQEYQPQHFGDGTRLSIL.

This clonotype has just a few counts. The rearrangement links TRBV12-3 or TRBV12-4 to TRBJ2-7; 12 bases are a match to TRBD1. V shed 3 bases and J 4 bases; nucleotides not matched to a gene: 4. The CDR3 loop spans 15 amino acids. This chain's CDR3 is CASSFTGQGAYEQYF. The CDR3 DNA follows: TGTGCCAGCAGTTTCACGGGACAGGGGGCATACGAGCAGTACTTC.

This chain joins TRBV28 and TRBJ1-5; D not certain. With 7 bases removed from V and 5 bases from J, the gap between germline ends came to 15 bases. From germline, CDR1 is MDHEN and CDR2 SYDVKM. CDR3 length: 14 residues. CDR3 sequence: CASKVTGFYQPQHF. CDR3 sequence (DNA): TGTGCCAGCAAGGTTACGGGCTTCTATCAGCCCCAGCATTTT.

V and J are TRBV2 and TRBJ1-5; D not resolved. V was pared by 10 bases and J by 9 bases, with 7 bases between. Germline CDR1 and CDR2: SNHLY and FYNNEI. The CDR3 covers 9 residues. DNA of the CDR3: TGTGCCACCACCAGGCCCCAGCATTTT. This translates into CATTRPQHF. Looking up the rest from reference TRBV2 and TRBJ1-5 gives the full variable domain: EPEVTQTPSHQVTQMGQEVILRCVPISNHLYFYWYRQILGQKVEFLVSFYNNEISEKSEIFDDQFSVERPDGSNFTLKIRSTKLEDSAMYFCATTRPQHFGDGTRLSIL.